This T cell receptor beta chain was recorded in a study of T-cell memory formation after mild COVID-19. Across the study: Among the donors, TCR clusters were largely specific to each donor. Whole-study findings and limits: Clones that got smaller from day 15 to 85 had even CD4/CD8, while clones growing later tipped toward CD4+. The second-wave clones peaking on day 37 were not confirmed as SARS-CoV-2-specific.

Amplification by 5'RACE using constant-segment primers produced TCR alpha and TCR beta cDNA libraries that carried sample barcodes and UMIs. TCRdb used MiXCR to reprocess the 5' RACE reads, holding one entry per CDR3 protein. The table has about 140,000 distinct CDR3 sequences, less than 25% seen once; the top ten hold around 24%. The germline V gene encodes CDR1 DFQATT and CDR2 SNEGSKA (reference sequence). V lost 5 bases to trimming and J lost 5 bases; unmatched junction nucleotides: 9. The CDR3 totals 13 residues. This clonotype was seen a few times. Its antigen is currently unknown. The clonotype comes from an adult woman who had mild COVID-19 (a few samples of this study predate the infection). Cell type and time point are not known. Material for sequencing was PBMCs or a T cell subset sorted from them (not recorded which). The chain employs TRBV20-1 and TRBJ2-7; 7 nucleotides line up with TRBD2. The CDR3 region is CSASELAHDEQYF. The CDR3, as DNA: TGCAGTGCTTCGGAACTAGCGCACGACGAGCAGTACTTC.